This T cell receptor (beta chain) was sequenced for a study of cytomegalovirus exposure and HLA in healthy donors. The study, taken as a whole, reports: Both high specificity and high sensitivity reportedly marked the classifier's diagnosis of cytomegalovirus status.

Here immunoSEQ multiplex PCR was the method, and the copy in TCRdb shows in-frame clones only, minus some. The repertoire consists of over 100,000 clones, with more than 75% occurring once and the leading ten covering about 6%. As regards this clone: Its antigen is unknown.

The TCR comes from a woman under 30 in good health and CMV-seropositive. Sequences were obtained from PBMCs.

The CDR3 bases are TGTGCCACCAGCAGAGATGGGGTCGGGAGCACTGAAGCTTTCTTT. It encodes CATSRDGVGSTEAFF. The V gene is TRBV15, the J gene TRBJ1-1, with D unresolved. The CDR3 is 15 residues long. Per the germline V gene, CDR1 is LNHNV and CDR2 is YYDKDF (reference sequence). Trimming removed 0 bases at V and 4 bases at J, with 12 bases between.